This TCR beta chain appears in the sequencing data of a study of OX40 agonist ivuxolimab in advanced cancers. This table comes from immunoSEQ multiplex PCR, and its TCRdb copy is limited to in-frame clones, with some not included. The repertoire holds about 19,000 clones, with under 85% as singletons. The CDR3 spans 14 residues. Germline CDR1 SGHVT, CDR2 SQSDAQ. J was trimmed by 3 bases and V by 6 bases; bases with no gene match: 5. The receptor's source is an adult with an advanced solid tumor such as melanoma, head and neck, liver or kidney cancer. V and J are TRBV7-4 and TRBJ2-1, with TRBD2 identical over 7 bases. The sample consisted of CD4+ or CD8+ T cells sorted from blood, taken in a trial of the OX40 agonist ivuxolimab. The DNA for the CDR3 is TGTGCCAGCAGTTCCGGGGGGAGCTACAATGAGCAGTTCTTC. The encoded protein is CASSSGGSYNEQFF. Filled out from reference TRBV7-4 and TRBJ2-1, the complete variable domain reads GAGVSQSPRYKVAKRGRDVALRCDSISGHVTLYWYRQTLGQGSEVLTYSQSDAQRDKSGRPSGRFSAERPERSVSTLKIQRTEQGDSAVYLCASSSGGSYNEQFFGPGTRLTVL.